This T cell receptor (beta chain) was identified in a study of T-cell reconstitution after alpha-beta-depleted transplantation in children. During its preparation, the TCRbeta library received unique molecular identifiers. TCRdb recomputed calls from the PCR reads with MiXCR, one row per CDR3 protein. Of 500,000 to 650,000 distinct CDR3 sequences in the sample, approximately 12% were seen once. Concerning this clonotype itself: What it binds is unknown.

The CDR3 has 11 amino acids. Germline V gives CDR1 DFQATT, CDR2 SNEGSKA (reference sequence). Whole-study findings and limits: T cells produced anew were the main source of T-cell counts and diversity one year after transplant. Elevated TCRbeta diversity at day 60 was traced, in some patients, to surviving recipient T cells and thymic progenitors. Alpha-beta T cells present about two months after transplant were reported to originate from several hundred expanded graft clones.

The sequence derives from a male patient aged 10 to 17 who had a stem cell transplant for acute myeloid leukemia, so the T cells may come from the graft donor. Sequenced material: PBMCs, mostly from graft donor cells, taken 360 days after TCRalphabeta/CD19-depleted stem cell transplant. V usage is TRBV20-1 and J usage is TRBJ1-1; 9 bases are a match to TRBD1. CDR3 in amino acids: CRGQGGTEAFF. Here the CDR3 DNA reads TGCAGGGGACAGGGAGGCACTGAAGCTTTCTTT.